This TCR beta chain appears in the sequencing data of a study of blood T cell repertoires in COVID-19. For the study at large: PBMCs, B-cell-depleted T cells, or T cells were the source of the cDNA or gDNA that made up the material.

The protocol was immunoSEQ multiplex PCR, while the TCRdb copy is restricted to in-frame clones and leaves out a portion. The repertoire holds around 180,000 clones, with about 81% as singletons. Germline-derived CDR1 and CDR2 are LNHDA and SQIVND (reference sequence). Trimming removed 3 bases at V and 5 bases at J, with 13 bases between. This CDR3 spans 14 amino acids. The V call is TRBV19, the J call TRBJ2-5; a weak D match, TRBD1 (5 bases). Material for sequencing was peripheral blood. The receptor comes from a woman of 80 years or more with COVID-19, enrolled during active disease. The CDR3 sequence is CASSIATAWETQYF. In DNA, the CDR3 is TGTGCCAGTAGTATCGCGACAGCCTGGGAGACCCAGTACTTC.